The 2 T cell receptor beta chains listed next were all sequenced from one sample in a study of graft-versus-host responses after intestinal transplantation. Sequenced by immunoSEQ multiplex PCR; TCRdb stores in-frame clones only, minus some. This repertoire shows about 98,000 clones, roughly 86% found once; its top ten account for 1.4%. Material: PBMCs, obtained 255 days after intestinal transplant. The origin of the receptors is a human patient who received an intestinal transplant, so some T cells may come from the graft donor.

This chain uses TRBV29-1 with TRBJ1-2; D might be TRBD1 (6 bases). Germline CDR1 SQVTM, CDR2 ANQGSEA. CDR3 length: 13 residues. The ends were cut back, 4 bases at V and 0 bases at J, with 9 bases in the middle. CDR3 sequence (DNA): TGCAGCGTTGGGGGGCCTACTAACTATGGCTACACCTTC. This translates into CSVGGPTNYGYTF.

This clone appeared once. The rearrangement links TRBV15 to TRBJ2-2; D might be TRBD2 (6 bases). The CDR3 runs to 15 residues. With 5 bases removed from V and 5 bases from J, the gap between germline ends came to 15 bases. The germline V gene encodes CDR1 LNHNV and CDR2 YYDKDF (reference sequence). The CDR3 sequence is CATSGGGVGTGELFF. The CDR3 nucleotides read TGTGCCACCAGCGGCGGCGGGGTGGGAACCGGGGAGCTGTTTTTT.